The clone carrying this TCR beta chain occurred once. This sample was included in a study of OX40 agonist ivuxolimab in advanced cancers. Background on the study: Patients receiving dose escalation had hepatocellular carcinoma, melanoma, renal cell or head and neck cancer.

The CDR3 spans 14 residues. Germline assignment: CDR1 MGHDK and CDR2 SYGVNS. V lost 5 bases, J lost 4 bases, and 14 bases lay in between. Only in-frame clones appear in the TCRdb table, and some are missing; sequencing was by immunoSEQ multiplex PCR. Of about 70,000 clones in the sample, 80% to 90% were seen once. Sequences were derived from CD4+ or CD8+ T cells sorted from blood, sampled in a trial of the OX40 agonist ivuxolimab. V gene TRBV25-1 combines with J gene TRBJ1-1; D unresolved. The clonotype comes from an adult with an advanced solid tumor such as melanoma, head and neck, liver or kidney cancer. CDR3 sequence (DNA): TGTGCCAGCAGTTGGCTCGGTGGAGGCACTGAAGCTTTCTTT. This translates into CASSWLGGGTEAFF. The full variable domain, with the rest looked up from reference TRBV25-1 and TRBJ1-1, is EADIYQTPRYLVIGTGKKITLECSQTMGHDKMYWYQQDPGMELHLIHYSYGVNSTEKGDLSSESTVSRIRTEHFPLTLESARPSHTSQYLCASSWLGGGTEAFFGQGTRLTVV.